These T cell receptor beta chains were read from a single sample in a study of blood T cells in healthy people across ages. A single record per CDR3 protein comes from TCRdb applying MiXCR to the 5' RACE reads. The profile covers about 1.5 million distinct CDR3 sequences, with approximately 43% appearing a single time and over 3.5% taken by the ten largest. The sample comprised blood. The source of these receptors is a woman between 18 and 29 years old in good health. The CDR3 runs from the conserved cysteine through the conserved F or W. Fields, in order: CDR3 DNA, CDR3 protein, CDR3 length, D gene, clone size, J gene, V gene. The D gene is left open where the match is weak. Clone size appears in some rows only: once, few, many, or a class for an expanded clone.

CDR3nt: TGCAGTGCTAGAGGGCAGGAGGACTACGAGCAGTACTTC; CDR3aa: CSARGQEDYEQYF; len: 13; d_gene: .; abundance: .; j_gene: TRBJ2-7; v_gene: TRBV20-1
CDR3nt: TGTGCCAGCAGTGAACGACGGAACAATCAGCCCCAGCATTTT; CDR3aa: CASSERRNNQPQHF; len: 14; d_gene: .; abundance: few; j_gene: TRBJ1-5; v_gene: TRBV6-2/TRBV6-3
CDR3nt: TGTGCCAGCAGTGAAATGGGGGACAGGGGCGCTGAAGCTTTCTTT; CDR3aa: CASSEMGDRGAEAFF; len: 15; d_gene: TRBD1; abundance: .; j_gene: TRBJ1-1; v_gene: TRBV25-1
CDR3nt: TGCAGTGCTAGAGAATTGAGCTCCTACAATGAGCAGTTCTTC; CDR3aa: CSARELSSYNEQFF; len: 14; d_gene: .; abundance: .; j_gene: TRBJ2-1; v_gene: TRBV20-1
CDR3nt: TGTGCCAGCAGCTCTATATTAAACTATGGCTACACCTTC; CDR3aa: CASSSILNYGYTF; len: 13; d_gene: .; abundance: few; j_gene: TRBJ1-2; v_gene: TRBV7-9
CDR3nt: TGTGCCAGCAGCTCCATCTACCGGGCCCCCCGTGGTGAAAAACTGTTTTTT; CDR3aa: CASSSIYRAPRGEKLFF; len: 17; d_gene: .; abundance: .; j_gene: TRBJ1-4; v_gene: TRBV2
CDR3nt: TGTGCCAGCACCGTGACAGGGGGCGACTATGGCTACACCTTC; CDR3aa: CASTVTGGDYGYTF; len: 14; d_gene: TRBD1; abundance: .; j_gene: TRBJ1-2; v_gene: TRBV11-2
CDR3nt: TGTGCCAGCAGCCAAGCGGGGGTTGATAATTCACCCCTCCACTTT; CDR3aa: CASSQAGVDNSPLHF; len: 15; d_gene: .; abundance: few; j_gene: TRBJ1-6; v_gene: TRBV4-2
CDR3nt: TGCGCCAGCAGCCAAGACGAGGCTTTAGGTACAAATGAGCAGTTCTTC; CDR3aa: CASSQDEALGTNEQFF; len: 16; d_gene: .; abundance: .; j_gene: TRBJ2-1; v_gene: TRBV4-3
CDR3nt: TGTGCCAGCAGCCAACATGGGCGCGCTCAGCCCCAGCATTTT; CDR3aa: CASSQHGRAQPQHF; len: 14; d_gene: .; abundance: .; j_gene: TRBJ1-5; v_gene: TRBV3-1
CDR3nt: TGTGCCATCAGTGGGGTACAGGACCCCTTGAGCGAGCAGTACTTC; CDR3aa: CAISGVQDPLSEQYF; len: 15; d_gene: .; abundance: .; j_gene: TRBJ2-7; v_gene: TRBV10-3
CDR3nt: TGTGCCAGCAGCCAATCTAGGGGGTACAATGAGCAGTTCTTC; CDR3aa: CASSQSRGYNEQFF; len: 14; d_gene: .; abundance: many; j_gene: TRBJ2-1; v_gene: TRBV16